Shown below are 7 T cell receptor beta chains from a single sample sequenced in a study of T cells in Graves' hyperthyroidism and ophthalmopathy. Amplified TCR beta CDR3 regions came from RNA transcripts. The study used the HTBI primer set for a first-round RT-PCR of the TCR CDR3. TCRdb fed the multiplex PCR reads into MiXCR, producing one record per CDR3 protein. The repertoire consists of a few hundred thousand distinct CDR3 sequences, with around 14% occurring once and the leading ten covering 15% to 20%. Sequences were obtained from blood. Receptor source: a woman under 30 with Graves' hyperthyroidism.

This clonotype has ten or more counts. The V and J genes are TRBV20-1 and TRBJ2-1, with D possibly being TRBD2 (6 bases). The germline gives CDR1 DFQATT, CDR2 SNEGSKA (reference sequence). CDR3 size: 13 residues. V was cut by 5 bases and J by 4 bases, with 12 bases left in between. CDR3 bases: TGCAGTGCTCTGGGAGGTCCTTACAATGAGCAGTTCTTC. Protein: CSALGGPYNEQFF.

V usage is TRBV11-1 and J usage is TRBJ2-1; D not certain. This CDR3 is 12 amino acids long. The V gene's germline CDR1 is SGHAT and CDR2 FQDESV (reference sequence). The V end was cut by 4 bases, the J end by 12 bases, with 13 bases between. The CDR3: CASSSPGGTQFF. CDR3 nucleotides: TGTGCCAGCAGCTCACCTGGCGGAACGCAGTTCTTC. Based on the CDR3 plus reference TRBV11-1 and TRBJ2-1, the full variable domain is EAEVAQSPRYKITEKSQAVAFWCDPISGHATLYWYRQILGQGPELLVQFQDESVVDDSQLPKDRFSAERLKGVDSTLKIQPAELGDSAMYLCASSSPGGTQFFGPGTRLTVL.

CDR3 DNA sequence: TGTGCCAGCAGTTTAAGGGAGGAGACTGAAGCTTTCTTT. Its protein product is CASSLREETEAFF. The genes are TRBV12-3 or TRBV12-4 and TRBJ1-1, with D unresolved. The CDR3 length is 13 residues. With 2 bases removed from V and 5 bases from J, the gap between germline ends came to 9 bases.

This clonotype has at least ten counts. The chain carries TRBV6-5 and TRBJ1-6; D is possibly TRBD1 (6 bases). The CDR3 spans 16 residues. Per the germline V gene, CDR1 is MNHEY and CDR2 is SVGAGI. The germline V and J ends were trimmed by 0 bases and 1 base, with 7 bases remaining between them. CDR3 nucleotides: TGTGCCAGCAGTTACTCAGGGGGTTCCTATAATTCACCCCTCCACTTT. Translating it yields CASSYSGGSYNSPLHF.

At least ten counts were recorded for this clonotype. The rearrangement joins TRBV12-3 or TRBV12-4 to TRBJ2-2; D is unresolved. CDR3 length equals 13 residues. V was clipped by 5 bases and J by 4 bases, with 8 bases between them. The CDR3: CASSLPSTGELFF. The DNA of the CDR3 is TGTGCCAGCAGTCTCCCGTCCACCGGGGAGCTGTTTTTT.

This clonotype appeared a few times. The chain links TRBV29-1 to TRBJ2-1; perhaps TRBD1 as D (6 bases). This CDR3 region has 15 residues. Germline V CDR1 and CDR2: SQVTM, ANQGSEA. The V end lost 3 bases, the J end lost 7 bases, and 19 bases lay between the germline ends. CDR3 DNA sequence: TGCAGCGTTGATTATATGGGACAAGCGGAAAATGAGCAGTTCTTC. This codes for CSVDYMGQAENEQFF.

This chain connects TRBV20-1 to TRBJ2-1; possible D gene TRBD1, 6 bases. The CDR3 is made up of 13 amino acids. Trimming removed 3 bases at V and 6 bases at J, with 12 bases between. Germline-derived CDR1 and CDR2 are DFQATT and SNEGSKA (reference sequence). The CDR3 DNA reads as TGCAGTGCTAGCCCAGACAGGTTCAATGAGCAGTTCTTC. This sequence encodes CSASPDRFNEQFF.